The rows below give T cell receptor beta chains drawn from one sample of a study of blood T cell repertoires in COVID-19. Measured with immunoSEQ multiplex PCR; TCRdb has only the in-frame clones, and not every one. This sample has tens of thousands of clones, with around three quarters found just once. Sequenced: peripheral blood. The origin of the receptors is a woman in her 70s with acute or convalescent COVID-19. Both conserved end residues are part of each CDR3. The D gene is left open where the match is weak. For some rows the clone size is stated as once, few or many, or as a class when expanded; others skip it.

v_call	j_call	cdr3_length	d_call	clone_size	cdr3_aa	cdr3_nt
TRBV3-1/TRBV3-2	TRBJ1-1	14	-	once	CASSQGAGITEAFF	TGTGCCAGCAGCCAAGGGGCAGGGATTACTGAAGCTTTCTTT
TRBV7-2	TRBJ1-4	14	-	-	CASSPDFGHEKLFF	TGTGCCAGCAGCCCGGACTTTGGGCATGAAAAACTGTTTTTT
TRBV7-2	TRBJ2-1	16	TRBD2	-	CASSSVGGGPYNEQFF	TGTGCCAGCAGCTCCGTCGGCGGGGGGCCCTACAATGAGCAGTTCTTC
TRBV3-1/TRBV3-2	TRBJ1-2	13	-	few	CASSREARYGYTF	TGTGCCAGCAGCCGCGAAGCCCGCTATGGCTACACCTTC
TRBV5-1	TRBJ1-1	13	TRBD1	-	CASSLGGQPEAFF	TGCGCCAGCAGCTTGGGGGGACAGCCGGAAGCTTTCTTT
TRBV10-3	TRBJ1-1	15	-	few	CAISESEKGNTEAFF	TGTGCCATCAGTGAGTCGGAGAAAGGGAACACTGAAGCTTTCTTT
TRBV27	TRBJ1-2	18	TRBD1	-	CASVPLGTGFVGRGGYTF	TGTGCCAGCGTACCCCTCGGGACAGGATTCGTAGGACGTGGTGGCTACACCTTC
TRBV19	TRBJ1-6	16	TRBD1	-	CASSIPTGGRDSPLHF	TGTGCCAGTAGTATTCCGACAGGGGGCCGGGATTCACCCCTCCACTTT
TRBV5-6	TRBJ2-2	13	-	once	CASSLDRAGELFF	TGTGCCAGCAGCTTGGATCGGGCCGGGGAGCTGTTTTTT
TRBV19	TRBJ2-5	16	TRBD1	few	CASSPYSKGGEETQYF	TGTGCCAGTAGCCCATATTCAAAAGGGGGCGAGGAGACCCAGTACTTC
TRBV4-2	TRBJ1-2	15	-	-	CASSQTSTAPYGYTF	TGTGCCAGCAGCCAGACTTCGACGGCCCCCTATGGCTACACCTTC
TRBV5-1	TRBJ2-7	13	-	-	CASSLAGVHEQYF	TGCGCCAGCAGCTTAGCAGGGGTCCACGAGCAGTACTTC
TRBV18	TRBJ2-1	13	TRBD1	-	CASSQTGANEQFF	TGTGCCAGCTCCCAAACAGGGGCCAATGAGCAGTTCTTC
TRBV5-8	TRBJ2-1	15	-	-	CASSLGTLTYNEQFF	TGTGCCAGCAGCTTGGGGACTTTGACCTACAATGAGCAGTTCTTC
TRBV27	TRBJ2-7	14	-	once	CASSRSVTGPEQYF	TGTGCCAGCAGCCGGTCAGTTACAGGGCCCGAGCAGTACTTC
TRBV7-8	TRBJ2-1	14	-	-	CASSPHPSYNEQFF	TGTGCCAGCAGCCCACACCCCTCGTACAATGAGCAGTTCTTC
TRBV29-1	TRBJ2-7	11	-	-	CSVLTGYEQYF	TGCAGCGTACTGACAGGCTACGAGCAGTACTTC
TRBV5-8	TRBJ2-5	15	TRBD1	-	CASSRPPGQQETQYF	TGTGCCAGCAGCCGACCACCGGGACAGCAAGAGACCCAGTACTTC
TRBV4-2	TRBJ1-4	16	TRBD1	few	CASSQNYRGEREKLFF	TGTGCCAGCAGCCAAAATTACAGGGGGGAGAGGGAAAAACTGTTTTTT
TRBV5-1	TRBJ1-3	18	-	-	CASSSTGQGIFSGNTIYF	TGCGCCAGCAGCTCCACGGGACAAGGGATATTCTCTGGAAACACCATATATTTT
TRBV20-1	TRBJ1-2	12	-	few	CSASGGDYGYTF	TGCAGTGCTAGTGGGGGAGATTATGGCTACACCTTC
TRBV9	TRBJ2-1	17	TRBD2	-	CASSVEGSGSSYNEQFF	TGTGCCAGCAGCGTGGAGGGTAGCGGGAGCTCCTACAATGAGCAGTTCTTC
TRBV11-2	TRBJ1-1	15	TRBD1	-	CASSSTGLGNTEAFF	TGTGCCAGCAGCTCGACAGGGCTGGGGAACACTGAAGCTTTCTTT
TRBV3-1/TRBV3-2	TRBJ1-2	15	-	-	CASSQEGGEGGGYTF	TGTGCCAGCAGCCAAGAGGGGGGAGAAGGTGGTGGCTACACCTTC
TRBV7-2	TRBJ1-1	14	TRBD1	-	CASSRPGQDTEAFF	TGTGCCAGCAGCCGTCCGGGACAGGACACTGAAGCTTTCTTT
TRBV20-1	TRBJ1-1	14	-	-	CSASATGTGRAAFF	TGCAGTGCTAGTGCGACAGGAACAGGACGAGCGGCTTTCTTT
TRBV7-8	TRBJ1-6	13	TRBD1	few	CASSSGGGSPLHF	TGTGCCAGCAGCTCAGGGGGCGGATCACCCCTCCACTTT
TRBV2	TRBJ2-5	13	-	-	CASNLGWQETQYF	TGTGCCAGCAACCTCGGGTGGCAAGAGACCCAGTACTTC
TRBV19	TRBJ1-2	13	-	few	CASSIPGAAGYTF	TGTGCCAGTAGTATTCCAGGGGCAGCAGGCTACACCTTC
TRBV11-3	TRBJ2-1	16	TRBD2	-	CASSPGGTSGYNEQFF	TGTGCCAGCAGCCCGGGGGGGACTAGCGGCTACAATGAGCAGTTCTTC
TRBV6-5	TRBJ1-2	11	-	-	CASRQNYGYTF	TGTGCCAGCAGACAGAACTATGGCTACACCTTC
TRBV19	TRBJ1-5	13	-	-	CASSREGSQPQHF	TGTGCCAGTAGCAGGGAAGGTAGTCAGCCCCAGCATTTT
TRBV28	TRBJ2-1	14	-	-	CASRMGLVNGEQFF	TGTGCCAGCAGGATGGGACTTGTCAATGGGGAGCAGTTCTTC
TRBV7-9	TRBJ1-3	14	TRBD1	few	CASRPTGEGNTIYF	TGTGCCAGCAGACCGACAGGGGAAGGAAACACCATATATTTT
TRBV27	TRBJ1-2	15	-	few	CASSSTDSWSYGYTF	TGTGCCAGCAGTTCCACGGACTCATGGAGCTATGGCTACACCTTC
TRBV11-1	TRBJ2-1	13	-	-	CASSLPGYNEQFF	TGTGCCAGCAGCTTACCCGGCTACAATGAGCAGTTCTTC
TRBV29-1	TRBJ2-5	14	-	-	CSVRLGLDPKTQYF	TGCAGCGTCCGGCTAGGACTCGACCCCAAGACCCAGTACTTC
TRBV29-1	TRBJ2-2	16	TRBD1	-	CSAAQGALGYTGELFF	TGCAGCGCTGCTCAGGGGGCTCTTGGGTACACCGGGGAGCTGTTTTTT
TRBV2	TRBJ1-4	16	TRBD1	-	CASSRRWGTDNEKLFF	TGTGCCAGCAGTCGTAGGTGGGGGACAGATAATGAAAAACTGTTTTTT
TRBV19	TRBJ2-7	14	TRBD1	-	CASSTQQGPYEQYF	TGTGCCAGTAGTACTCAACAGGGGCCCTACGAGCAGTACTTC
TRBV6-5	TRBJ1-2	13	-	many	CASSTAGQLGYTF	TGTGCCAGCAGTACCGCGGGGCAGCTGGGCTACACCTTC
TRBV5-4	TRBJ1-6	14	-	once	CASTQDTPNSPLHF	TGTGCCAGCACCCAAGATACACCCAATTCACCCCTCCACTTT
TRBV14	TRBJ2-1	19	TRBD2	few	CASSQVVGLAGGRGNEQFF	TGTGCCAGCAGCCAAGTCGTTGGACTAGCGGGGGGGCGCGGCAATGAGCAGTTCTTC
TRBV10-1	TRBJ2-7	13	TRBD2	-	CATGLAGGPEQYF	TGCGCCACAGGACTAGCGGGAGGGCCCGAGCAGTACTTC
TRBV12-5	TRBJ1-1	13	-	few	CASGPPVGTEAFF	TGTGCTAGTGGTCCCCCCGTCGGCACTGAAGCTTTCTTT
TRBV7-9	TRBJ2-7	14	-	-	CASSILQGSYEQYF	TGTGCCAGCAGCATACTACAGGGCTCCTACGAGCAGTACTTC
TRBV5-5	TRBJ2-3	13	TRBD2	-	CASSREGPDTQYF	TGTGCCAGCAGCCGGGAGGGGCCAGATACGCAGTATTTT
TRBV27	TRBJ1-6	14	TRBD1	few	CASRPGTANSPLHF	TGTGCCAGCAGACCCGGGACAGCGAATTCACCCCTCCACTTT
TRBV29-1	TRBJ1-5	15	-	-	CSVSGGVGSNQPQHF	TGCAGCGTTTCTGGGGGGGTGGGGAGCAATCAGCCCCAGCATTTT